The 27 T cell receptor beta chains below all came from one sample that was sequenced in a study of CD8+CD57+ T cells in acquired aplastic anemia. CD8+CD57+ cell expansion, shown by flow cytometry, had occurred in the patients selected for sequencing. TCR beta VDJ and CDR3 profiling used genomic DNA as template. TCRdb independently ran MiXCR on the reads; one entry per CDR3 protein. This repertoire shows about 200,000 distinct CDR3 sequences, about 60% found once; its top ten account for around 50%. The sample consisted of sorted CD4+, CD8+, or CD8+CD57+ T cells (not recorded which) from PBMCs. The receptor set was obtained from a human donor with aplastic anemia.

This clonotype was seen a handful of times. V is TRBV20-1 and J is TRBJ2-7, with TRBD2 matching 7 bases. V lost 4 bases, J lost 3 bases, and 9 bases stayed unmatched. The CDR3 sequence is 14 residues long. The germline CDR1 and CDR2 sequences are DFQATT and SNEGSKA (reference sequence). CDR3 coding DNA: TGCAGTGCTATCCGATTGACGGGGGGCTACGAGCAGTACTTC. This sequence encodes CSAIRLTGGYEQYF.

V is TRBV7-9 and J is TRBJ2-1; D gene uncertain. The germline CDR1 and CDR2 sequences are SEHNR and FQNEAQ (reference sequence). The CDR3 is 15 amino acids. Trimming pared 3 bases from V and 3 bases from J, leaving 12 bases between. This chain's CDR3 is CASSFGSVSYNEQFF. The CDR3, as DNA: TGTGCCAGCAGCTTTGGGTCGGTGAGCTACAATGAGCAGTTCTTC.

The genes are TRBV5-1 and TRBJ2-7; tentatively, D is TRBD1 or TRBD2 (6 bases each). Trimming stripped 1 base from V and 3 bases from J, with 14 bases between. Germline values: CDR1 SGHRS, CDR2 YFSETQ. This CDR3 contains 15 residues. The CDR3 DNA follows: TGCGCCAGCAGCTTGTCAACAGGGAGGTTCTACGAGCAGTACTTC. Its protein product is CASSLSTGRFYEQYF.

The chain couples TRBV6-2 or TRBV6-3 to TRBJ2-3; TRBD2 aligns across 14 bases. Trimming at V came to 10 bases and at J to 6 bases, leaving 9 bases not matched to a gene. The CDR3 totals 15 residues. CDR1 MNHEY and CDR2 SVGEGT come from the germline V gene. CDR3 bases: TGTGCCAACATTCGGACTAGCGGGGGGTTGGATACGCAGTATTTT. It encodes CANIRTSGGLDTQYF.

In its sample, this clonotype was seen once. The chain carries TRBV3-1 and TRBJ1-1; 9 bases map to TRBD1. This CDR3 has 16 residues. CDR1 and CDR2 (germline): LGHDT, YNNKEL (reference sequence). After removal of 3 bases from V and 5 bases from J, the junction contained 10 bases not matched to a gene. CDR3 in amino acids: CASSQTPGQGVTEAFF. As DNA, the CDR3 is TGTGCCAGCAGCCAGACTCCGGGACAGGGTGTGACTGAAGCTTTCTTT.

The sample holds a few counts of this clonotype. This rearrangement joins TRBV19 to TRBJ1-2; D uncertain. Trimming pared 8 bases from V and 1 base from J, leaving 8 bases between. The CDR3 spans 12 residues. CDR1 and CDR2 (germline): LNHDA, SQIVND (reference sequence). The CDR3 reads CASLNDNYGYTF. The CDR3 nucleotides are TGTGCCAGTCTAAACGATAACTATGGCTACACCTTC.

This clonotype has ten or more counts. The gene calls are TRBV20-1 and TRBJ2-5; D is perhaps TRBD2 (6 bases). The CDR3 sequence is 12 residues long. The germline V gene encodes CDR1 DFQATT and CDR2 SNEGSKA (reference sequence). V dropped 6 bases and J dropped 1 base, with 9 bases sitting between them. CDR3 DNA sequence: TGCAGTGCCCGGGACTTCCAAGAGACCCAGTACTTC. Encoded protein: CSARDFQETQYF.

This clonotype appeared many times. This chain links TRBV20-1 with TRBJ1-1, with a possible D match to TRBD1 (5 bases). The V gene's germline CDR1 is DFQATT and CDR2 SNEGSKA (reference sequence). CDR3 length equals 15 residues. The V gene lost 0 bases and the J gene lost 5 bases, with 16 bases spanning the gap. CDR3 bases: TGCAGTGCTAGAGATCTTGAGGCCCAGGGAACTGAAGCTTTCTTT. It translates to CSARDLEAQGTEAFF.

The CDR3: CASRAGTSDTDTQYF. The CDR3 DNA reads TGTGCCAGCAGAGCCGGGACTAGCGACACAGATACGCAGTATTTT. The genes are TRBV10-3 and TRBJ2-3, with 10 bases aligning to TRBD2. The CDR3 runs 15 residues. The V gene's germline CDR1 is ENHRY and CDR2 SYGVKD. The V segment lost 10 bases and the J segment 2 bases; nucleotides outside the gene matches: 9.

The chain has TRBV7-9 and TRBJ2-4; the D gene is possibly TRBD2 (6 bases). Germline V lookup: CDR1 SEHNR, CDR2 FQNEAQ (reference sequence). Deletions cut 3 bases from V and 14 bases from J, with 14 bases between. The CDR3 consists of 12 residues. The CDR3 is CASSFLGGEEYF. CDR3 DNA: TGTGCCAGCAGCTTTCTGGGAGGAGAAGAGTACTTC.

This clonotype was counted a few times. This chain joins TRBV15 and TRBJ2-7; possible D gene TRBD2, 6 bases. This CDR3 region has 15 residues. V lost 1 base and J lost 5, with 15 bases in between. Germline V CDR1 and CDR2: LNHNV, YYDKDF (reference sequence). The CDR3 reads CATSRVAGGFHEQYF. CDR3 DNA sequence: TGTGCCACCAGCAGAGTAGCAGGAGGGTTCCACGAGCAGTACTTC.

This clonotype was counted many times. The chain combines TRBV13 with TRBJ2-3; the D is unclear. Germline V gives CDR1 PRHDT, CDR2 FYEKMQ (reference sequence). V dropped 4 bases and J dropped 2 bases, with 4 bases sitting between them. The CDR3 runs to 12 residues. As DNA, the CDR3 is TGTGCCAGCAGCTCCCTCACAGATACGCAGTATTTT. It codes for CASSSLTDTQYF.

This clonotype has more than one count but fewer than ten. The V call is TRBV7-6, the J call TRBJ1-2; D may be TRBD1 (5 bases). The CDR3 contains 14 residues. V was shortened by 4 bases and J by 12 bases, with 21 bases between the two germline ends. The germline gives CDR1 SGHVS, CDR2 FNYEAQ. The CDR3 DNA follows: TGTGCCAGCAGCTCACAAGGGGACTATTCTGGAAACACCTTC. As protein: CASSSQGDYSGNTF. Complete variable domain (other parts from reference TRBV7-6 and TRBJ1-2): GAGVSQSPRYKVTKRGQDVALRCDPISGHVSLYWYRQALGQGPEFLTYFNYEAQQDKSGLPNDRFSAERPEGSISTLTIQRTEQRDSAMYRCASSSQGDYSGNTFGSGTRLTVV.

The chain joins TRBV7-3 to TRBJ2-3; TRBD2 agrees at 12 bases. There are 16 residues in the CDR3. The germline V gene encodes CDR1 SGHTA and CDR2 FQGTGA. J was trimmed by 1 base and V by 2 bases; bases with no gene match: 1. CDR3 sequence reads: CASSLRLAGGTDTQYF. The CDR3 DNA reads TGTGCCAGCAGCTTACGACTAGCGGGAGGCACAGATACGCAGTATTTT.

As concerns this clonotype: One end of the junction varies from germline; a read error may be responsible. The genes are TRBV20-1 and TRBJ2-1; no clear D gene. CDR3 length equals 11 residues. Germline loops: CDR1 DFQATT, CDR2 SNEGSKA (reference sequence). CDR3 sequence reads: CGARDYNEQFF. CDR3 DNA sequence: TGCGGTGCTAGGGACTACAATGAGCAGTTCTTC.

The rearrangement links TRBV24-1 to TRBJ2-7, with D perhaps TRBD2 (5 bases). Per the germline V gene, CDR1 is KGHDR and CDR2 is SFDVKD. CDR3 length: 11 residues. The V end was cut by 9 bases, the J end by 3 bases, with 8 bases between. The DNA of the CDR3 is TGTGCCACCCGGGAATTCTACGAGCAGTACTTC. This translates into CATREFYEQYF.

Only a few counts were recorded for this clonotype. The CDR3 nucleotides read TGTGCCAGCAGTCAGGGCCCCGCTGAAAAACTGTTTTTT. Protein: CASSQGPAEKLFF. This chain connects TRBV2 to TRBJ1-4; D is perhaps TRBD1 (5 bases). CDR1 is SNHLY, CDR2 FYNNEI, per germline. The ends were cut back, 5 bases at V and 7 bases at J, with 11 bases in the middle. The CDR3 length is 13 residues.

The V and J genes are TRBV27 and TRBJ2-7; 8 nucleotides align to TRBD2. CDR3 length: 15 amino acids. V lost 0 bases to trimming and J lost 3 bases; unmatched junction nucleotides: 4. Per the germline V gene, CDR1 is MNHEY and CDR2 is SMNVEV (reference sequence). The chain's CDR3 is CASSLSSGLGYEQYF. The DNA of the CDR3 is TGTGCCAGCAGTTTATCGTCGGGACTAGGCTACGAGCAGTACTTC.

The chain combines TRBV29-1 with TRBJ1-2; 7 nucleotides align to TRBD1. The CDR3 consists of 15 residues. The germline CDR1 and CDR2 sequences are SQVTM and ANQGSEA. V was pared by 7 bases and J by 0 bases, with 11 bases of the junction left unmatched. CDR3 DNA: TGCAGCGCCCCAGGAGGGGGCATTACTAACTATGGCTACACCTTC. Translation: CSAPGGGITNYGYTF.

The chain links TRBV6-4 to TRBJ2-3; 7 bases fit TRBD2. The CDR3 has 15 amino acids. V gave up 6 bases and J gave up 0 bases; unmatched junction bases: 6. The germline CDR1 and CDR2 sequences are MRHNA and SNTAGT. CDR3 amino acids: CASSHGGGSTDTQYF. The CDR3, as DNA: TGTGCCAGCAGCCACGGCGGGGGAAGCACAGATACGCAGTATTTT.

This clonotype was observed a single time. This chain connects TRBV9 to TRBJ1-4; D remains ambiguous. Between the trimmed V and J ends, which lost 0 bases and 10 bases, there was a span of 4 bases. This CDR3 has 11 residues. Looked up from germline, CDR1 is SGDLS and CDR2 is YYNGEE. The CDR3 nucleotides read TGTGCCAGCAGCGTAGAGGGAAAACTGTTTTTT. Translated: CASSVEGKLFF. Drawing the rest from reference TRBV9 and TRBJ1-4, the complete variable domain is DSGVTQTPKHLITATGQRVTLRCSPRSGDLSVYWYQQSLDQGLQFLIQYYNGEERAKGNILERFSAQQFPDLHSELNLSSLELGDSALYFCASSVEGKLFFGSGTQLSVL.

The rearrangement links TRBV7-9 to TRBJ1-2, with D possibly TRBD1 on 5 matching bases. CDR3 size: 17 residues. The V end lost 2 bases, the J end lost 8 bases, and 24 bases lay between the germline ends. CDR1 is SEHNR and CDR2 is FQNEAQ in the germline V gene (reference sequence). The CDR3 loop reads CASSLTNTRSGIGGYTF. CDR3 nucleotides: TGTGCCAGCAGCTTAACAAATACTCGGTCAGGGATCGGCGGCTACACCTTC. Full variable domain (rest looked up from reference TRBV7-9 and TRBJ1-2): DTGVSQNPRHKITKRGQNVTFRCDPISEHNRLYWYRQTLGQGPEFLTYFQNEAQLEKSRLLSDRFSAERPKGSFSTLEIQRTEQGDSAMYLCASSLTNTRSGIGGYTFGSGTRLTVV.

The table lists this clonotype with a few counts. V is TRBV20-1 and J is TRBJ2-3, with TRBD2 matching 8 bases. With V trimmed by 5 bases and J by 0 bases, 4 bases remained unmatched. Per germline, CDR1 DFQATT and CDR2 SNEGSKA (reference sequence). The CDR3 loop spans 14 amino acids. The CDR3 nucleotides read TGCAGTGCTGCGGGGGGACGTAGCACAGATACGCAGTATTTT. This codes for CSAAGGRSTDTQYF.

J is TRBJ1-2 and V is TRBV29-1; the D gene is possibly TRBD1 (5 bases). The V end was cut by 1 base, the J end by 7 bases, with 19 bases between. CDR1 and CDR2 (germline): SQVTM, ANQGSEA. The CDR3 totals 15 residues. The CDR3 nucleotides read TGCAGCGTTGAAGCAACTTGGGGGGGTCAGGGTGGCTACACCTTC. Its translation: CSVEATWGGQGGYTF.

The table lists this clonotype with a few counts. The V call is TRBV29-1, the J call TRBJ2-2, with 9 bases fitting TRBD1. CDR1 and CDR2 (germline): SQVTM, ANQGSEA. J gave up 4 bases and V 0 bases, and 0 bases lay outside the gene matches. This CDR3 has 14 amino acids. The CDR3 DNA follows: TGCAGCGTTGAAGAGGGACAGGGCACCGGGGAGCTGTTTTTT. Its translation: CSVEEGQGTGELFF.

The chain combines TRBV24-1 with TRBJ1-2; unclear D gene. There are 14 residues in the CDR3. Trimming removed 7 bases at V and 5 bases at J, with 16 bases between. The germline CDR1 and CDR2 sequences are KGHDR and SFDVKD. The CDR3 DNA follows: TGTGCCACCAGCAGCTTGAACGGGCGTTATGGCTACACCTTC. The encoded protein is CATSSLNGRYGYTF.

In its sample, this clonotype was seen a few times. The rearrangement links TRBV7-2 to TRBJ2-5, with 13 bases that match TRBD2. This CDR3 has 16 amino acids. J was trimmed by 5 bases and V by 4 bases; bases with no gene match: 7. Germline CDR1 SGHTA, CDR2 FQGNSA. The CDR3 sequence is CASSSGLAGLIETQYF. The CDR3 bases are TGTGCCAGCAGCTCGGGACTAGCGGGGTTGATCGAGACCCAGTACTTC.